One and the same sample provided the 29 T cell receptor beta chains below, sequenced in a study of blood T cell repertoires in COVID-19. Assay: immunoSEQ multiplex PCR; the TCRdb copy retains only in-frame clones and omits some. Found here are under 200,000 clones, under 90% of them singletons; the top ten hold roughly 8.6%. The specimen sequenced was PBMCs or T cells enriched from blood (not recorded which). The receptors were sampled from a woman in her forties or fifties who had recovered from COVID-19.

With respect to this clone: One end of the junction is discordant with germline, which a read error may explain. This rearrangement joins TRBV20-1 to TRBJ2-3, with 12 bases lining up with TRBD2. The CDR3 is 11 amino acids. The germline V gene has CDR1 DFQATT and CDR2 SNEGSKA (reference sequence). CDR3 in DNA: TGCAGTGCTAGAGGGACTAGCGGGGACCAATTT. It translates to CSARGTSGDQF.

V usage is TRBV18 and J usage is TRBJ2-1, with 8 bases matching TRBD2. The ends lost 3 bases at V and 7 bases at J; junction bases unmatched: 8. Germline V gene lookup returns CDR1 KGHSH and CDR2 LQKENI. The CDR3 has 15 residues. For the CDR3, the DNA is TGTGCCAGCTCACCGCCGGGAGGGCCGGGGAATGAGCAGTTCTTC. Amino acid sequence: CASSPPGGPGNEQFF. Based on the CDR3 plus reference TRBV18 and TRBJ2-1, the full variable domain is NAGVMQNPRHLVRRRGQEARLRCSPMKGHSHVYWYRQLPEEGLKFMVYLQKENIIDESGMPKERFSAEFPKEGPSILRIQQVVRGDSAAYFCASSPPGGPGNEQFFGPGTRLTVL.

This clone was seen only once. The chain joins TRBV3-1 (or the pseudogene TRBV3-2) to TRBJ1-1; the D is unclear. Germline V lookup: CDR1 LGHDT, CDR2 YNNKEL (reference sequence). There are 13 residues in the CDR3. V gave up 4 bases and J gave up 8 bases, with 14 bases separating them. Written as DNA, the CDR3 is TGTGCCAGCAGCCGACACGACGCACCCGAAGCTTTCTTT. It codes for CASSRHDAPEAFF.

This chain joins TRBV28 and TRBJ1-1; the D is unclear. The CDR3 runs to 15 residues. The germline V gene has CDR1 MDHEN and CDR2 SYDVKM. V shed 5 bases and J shed 4 bases, with 17 bases lying between them. The DNA for the CDR3 is TGTGCCAGCAGTCCCCCTCGCGGGGATGCCACTGAAGCTTTCTTT. It codes for CASSPPRGDATEAFF.

Worth noting for this clone: Germline and junction disagree at one end, which may indicate a read error. The rearrangement joins TRBV7-7 to TRBJ2-7; D is perhaps TRBD2 (6 bases). CDR3 size: 13 residues. The germline CDR1 and CDR2 sequences are SSHAT and FNYEAQ (reference sequence). The CDR3 reads CASSLDGGYEQYF. CDR3 coding DNA: TGTGCTAGCAGCTTAGATGGGGGGTACGAGCAGTACTTC.

The V and J genes are TRBV7-9 and TRBJ2-7, with 8 nucleotides matching TRBD2. Germline lookup yields CDR1 SEHNR and CDR2 FQNEAQ (reference sequence). V trimming: 6 bases; J trimming: 2 bases; junction bases outside the gene matches: 12. The CDR3 has 16 residues. The CDR3 reads CASRLVSGALTYEQYF. In DNA form, the CDR3 reads TGTGCCAGCAGACTCGTTAGCGGGGCGCTAACCTACGAGCAGTACTTC.

This sequence joins TRBV27 and TRBJ1-4; 7 bases align to TRBD1. This CDR3 comprises 17 residues. Per the germline V gene, CDR1 is MNHEY and CDR2 is SMNVEV (reference sequence). V trimming: 6 bases; J trimming: 5 bases; junction bases outside the gene matches: 15. CDR3 coding DNA: TGTGCCAGCAGAACATCCAGATACCGGGACAGCAATGAAAAACTGTTTTTT. Protein product: CASRTSRYRDSNEKLFF.

The chain uses TRBV6-5 and TRBJ2-5; D is perhaps TRBD1 (5 bases). The germline V and J ends were trimmed by 7 bases and 5 bases, with 14 bases remaining between them. Germline CDR1 MNHEY, CDR2 SVGAGI. This CDR3 contains 13 residues. Here the CDR3 DNA reads TGTGCCAGCAAGTTAGGCCCAGGGGAGACCCAGTACTTC. Protein product: CASKLGPGETQYF.

A single count supports this clone. CDR3 nucleotides: TGTGCCAGTAGTATAGGGGGACAGATAAATTCACCCCTCCACTTT. This encodes CASSIGGQINSPLHF. The gene calls are TRBV19 and TRBJ1-6, with 7 bases aligning to TRBD1. In germline, CDR1 is LNHDA, CDR2 SQIVND (reference sequence). V trimming: 1 base; J trimming: 7 bases; junction bases outside the gene matches: 4. CDR3 length: 15 amino acids.

The chain has TRBV18 and TRBJ1-2, with 7 positions matching TRBD1. The CDR3 is made up of 15 amino acids. From germline, CDR1 is KGHSH and CDR2 LQKENI. The V gene end was trimmed by 1 base and the J gene end by 4 bases; junction bases not matched to a gene: 6. CDR3 residues: CASSPQRQGSYGYTF. DNA for the CDR3: TGTGCCAGCTCACCACAAAGACAGGGAAGCTATGGCTACACCTTC.

This clone was observed once. CDR3: CASSLAGENQETQYF. CDR3 nucleotide sequence: TGTGCCAGCAGCTTAGCGGGGGAAAACCAAGAGACCCAGTACTTC. The chain recombines TRBV11-3 with TRBJ2-5; TRBD2 is a possible D gene (6 bases). The CDR3 has 15 residues. CDR1 is SGHNT and CDR2 is YENEEA in the germline V gene. V gave up 1 base and J gave up 0 bases, with 9 bases separating them.

The V and J genes are TRBV5-6 and TRBJ2-7, with 9 bases aligning to TRBD1. The CDR3 consists of 15 residues. CDR1 SGHDT and CDR2 YYEEEE come from the germline V gene. Trimming cost V 3 bases and J 2 bases; bases outside gene matches: 6. As DNA, the CDR3 is TGTGCCAGCAGCTCCGGACAGGGGTTTACCTACGAGCAGTACTTC. This translates into CASSSGQGFTYEQYF.

V and J are TRBV29-1 and TRBJ1-2; D possibly corresponds to TRBD1 (6 bases). V was clipped by 6 bases and J by 8 bases, with 13 bases between them. The CDR3 consists of 11 residues. Germline CDR1 reads SQVTM; CDR2 reads ANQGSEA. In DNA form, the CDR3 reads TGCAGCGTCCAGGGGTTCGGCGGCTACACCTTC. It encodes CSVQGFGGYTF.

The rearrangement joins TRBV7-2 to TRBJ2-2, with D unresolved. The CDR3 loop spans 15 amino acids. Germline CDR1 SGHTA, CDR2 FQGNSA. Trimming took 5 bases from V and 0 from J, leaving 10 bases between them. CDR3 region: CASSPTSSNTGELFF. The DNA for the CDR3 is TGTGCCAGCAGCCCGACAAGTTCGAACACCGGGGAGCTGTTTTTT.

The chain employs TRBV10-3 and TRBJ1-6; 9 nucleotides line up with TRBD1. Germline assignment: CDR1 ENHRY and CDR2 SYGVKD. The CDR3 is made up of 15 amino acids. The junction had 2 bases not matched to a gene; V was cut back by 2 bases and J by 6 bases. CDR3 coding DNA: TGTGCCATCAGTGAGGAGGGACAGGGTAATTCACCCCTCCACTTT. This translates into CAISEEGQGNSPLHF.

The gene calls are TRBV7-9 and TRBJ2-7, with TRBD1 identical over 9 bases. Germline V gene sequence: CDR1 SEHNR, CDR2 FQNEAQ (reference sequence). This CDR3 spans 13 amino acids. V shed 4 bases, J shed 5 bases, and the junction held 3 bases outside the gene matches. In nucleotides, the CDR3 is TGTGCCAGCAGCTGGGACAGGGAAGACGAGCAGTACTTC. Protein product: CASSWDREDEQYF.

This rearrangement joins TRBV28 to TRBJ2-7; perhaps TRBD1 as D (6 bases). The CDR3 runs 14 residues. In germline, CDR1 is MDHEN, CDR2 SYDVKM. V lost 6 bases and J lost 7, with 19 bases in between. This chain's CDR3 is CASSRPRQVGEQYF. CDR3 bases: TGTGCCAGCAGCCGACCTCGACAGGTCGGAGAGCAGTACTTC.

The gene calls are TRBV5-1 and TRBJ2-7; 12 bases line up with TRBD2. Germline V CDR1 and CDR2: SGHRS, YFSETQ. The CDR3 totals 14 residues. Trimming removed 7 bases from V and 6 bases from J; junction bases left unmatched: 8. The chain's CDR3 is CASETSGGIGEQYF. The CDR3 DNA reads TGCGCCAGCGAGACTAGCGGGGGTATTGGCGAGCAGTACTTC. Looking up the rest from reference TRBV5-1 and TRBJ2-7 gives the full variable domain: KAGVTQTPRYLIKTRGQQVTLSCSPISGHRSVSWYQQTPGQGLQFLFEYFSETQRNKGNFPGRFSGRQFSNSRSEMNVSTLELGDSALYLCASETSGGIGEQYFGPGTRLTVT.

The genes are TRBV2 and TRBJ1-4; TRBD1 might be the D (6 bases). Germline V CDR1 and CDR2: SNHLY, FYNNEI. The CDR3 is made up of 12 amino acids. The ends were cut back, 8 bases at V and 7 bases at J, with 11 bases in the middle. The chain's CDR3 is CASEQGSEKLFF. CDR3 sequence (DNA): TGTGCCAGCGAACAGGGAAGTGAAAAACTGTTTTTT.

This chain uses TRBV15 with TRBJ2-7; no reliable D call. From germline, CDR1 is LNHNV and CDR2 YYDKDF (reference sequence). V was clipped by 4 bases and J by 3 bases, with 16 bases between them. The CDR3 sequence is 15 residues long. The CDR3: CATSKEQLPNYEQYF. The DNA for the CDR3 is TGTGCCACCAGCAAAGAACAGCTTCCGAACTACGAGCAGTACTTC.

The chain has TRBV7-2 and TRBJ1-1, with 10 bases matching TRBD1. This CDR3 region has 15 residues. Germline V gene data show CDR1 as SGHTA and CDR2 as FQGNSA. Trimming removed 4 bases from V and 5 bases from J; junction bases left unmatched: 7. CDR3 protein: CASSSRTGGITEAFF. The CDR3 nucleotides read TGTGCCAGCAGCTCAAGGACAGGGGGTATAACTGAAGCTTTCTTT.

The chain couples TRBV9 to TRBJ2-1; a possible D gene is TRBD1 (5 bases). The germline V gene has CDR1 SGDLS and CDR2 YYNGEE. The germline V and J ends were trimmed by 0 bases and 13 bases, with 14 bases remaining between them. The CDR3 spans 13 residues. Here the CDR3 reads CASSVDRRGYQFF. Here the CDR3 DNA reads TGTGCCAGCAGCGTAGATCGAAGGGGTTATCAGTTCTTC.

A single count supports this clone. The chain uses TRBV10-3 and TRBJ2-2; 7 bases match TRBD2. The CDR3 contains 14 residues. J was trimmed by 5 bases and V by 4 bases; bases with no gene match: 4. CDR1 is ENHRY, CDR2 SYGVKD, per germline. This chain's CDR3 is CAISGEGGTGELFF. The CDR3 DNA is TGTGCCATCAGTGGGGAGGGTGGTACCGGGGAGCTGTTTTTT.

This rearrangement joins TRBV6-5 to TRBJ2-3, with 7 bases identical to TRBD2. Per the germline V gene, CDR1 is MNHEY and CDR2 is SVGAGI. The junction had 9 bases not matched to a gene; V was cut back by 2 bases and J by 4 bases. The CDR3 extends over 16 amino acids. CDR3 residues: CASSYDGGGPPDTQYF. The CDR3 coding sequence is TGTGCCAGCAGTTACGATGGGGGAGGGCCCCCAGATACGCAGTATTTT.

The chain carries TRBV5-6 and TRBJ2-7, with 8 bases aligning to TRBD1. Trimming removed 4 bases from V and 5 bases from J; junction bases left unmatched: 5. The CDR3 loop spans 13 amino acids. The germline gives CDR1 SGHDT, CDR2 YYEEEE. The CDR3 is CASSGGQGHEQYF. The CDR3 DNA sequence: TGTGCCAGCAGCGGCGGACAGGGCCACGAGCAGTACTTC.

This clone has ten or more counts. The chain links TRBV23-1 to TRBJ2-7; 14 bases line up with TRBD2. TRBV23-1 is marked as an open reading frame, function uncertain. There are 13 residues in the CDR3. The trim removed 10 bases at V and 6 bases at J, leaving 5 bases unmatched. For the CDR3, the DNA is TGCGCCACGGGACTAGCGGGAGTTATCGAGCAGTACTTC. This sequence encodes CATGLAGVIEQYF.

The rearrangement uses TRBV19 and TRBJ1-6; no clear D. Per germline, CDR1 LNHDA and CDR2 SQIVND (reference sequence). V shed 0 bases and J shed 10 bases, with 13 bases lying between them. The CDR3 length is 15 residues. The CDR3 region is CASSIDQAAASPLHF. The CDR3 region has the DNA TGTGCCAGTAGTATAGATCAGGCAGCCGCATCACCCCTCCACTTT.

The rearrangement links TRBV20-1 to TRBJ1-1; D perhaps matches TRBD1 (6 bases). The V gene lost 3 bases and the J gene lost 8 bases, with 16 bases spanning the gap. The CDR3 covers 13 residues. The germline CDR1 and CDR2 sequences are DFQATT and SNEGSKA (reference sequence). CDR3 nucleotides: TGCAGTGCTAGTGAAACAGGGAAAGGGGAAGCTTTCTTT. Translation gives CSASETGKGEAFF.

The chain is built from TRBV5-1 and TRBJ2-2; 9 positions match TRBD1. Per germline, CDR1 SGHRS and CDR2 YFSETQ. The CDR3 has 15 amino acids. J was trimmed by 6 bases and V by 0 bases; bases with no gene match: 3. The CDR3 DNA reads as TGCGCCAGCAGCTTGGAGGGGACAGGGTCCGGGGAGCTGTTTTTT. This sequence encodes CASSLEGTGSGELFF.